This T cell receptor beta chain was recorded in a study of T cell changes during pregnancy in multiple sclerosis. Only in-frame clones appear in the TCRdb table, and some are missing; sequencing was by immunoSEQ multiplex PCR. Among tens of thousands of clones listed, 85% to 90% were seen once. This clone was observed a single time. The CDR3 runs 17 residues. V was shortened by 0 bases and J by 3 bases, with 17 bases between the two germline ends. Germline CDR1 is SEHNR and CDR2 is FQNEAQ (reference sequence). The starting material was CD8+ T cells from peripheral blood mononuclear cells, obtained after pregnancy. The rearrangement links TRBV7-9 to TRBJ1-2; D remains ambiguous. The clonotype was recovered from a female donor in good health, enrolled as a control in a pregnancy study. In nucleotides, the CDR3 is TGTGCCAGCAGCTTAGCCTCCCCGGTGGGCTCCTACTATGGCTACACCTTC. It specifies CASSLASPVGSYYGYTF.